This T cell receptor (beta chain) is drawn from a study of blood T cells in healthy people across ages. The study's findings and limits: Estimated diversity, derived from one million T cells, was regarded as an underestimate. Without sorted subsets, naive and antigen-experienced compartments could not be conclusively compared.

The CDR3 has 18 amino acids. Germline CDR1 and CDR2: SEHNR and FQNEAQ (reference sequence). V lost 0 bases and J lost 0; bases outside the gene matches: 5. With regard to this clonotype: Its target is unknown.

Combining a sample-barcoded 5' primer with a J-beta primer mix, a second PCR ran for roughly 6 to 12 cycles. TCRdb re-called the 5' RACE reads with MiXCR, one entry per CDR3 protein. The table has around 800,000 distinct CDR3 sequences, more than 40% seen once. Extractions gave at least 5 micrograms of total RNA per sample. V usage is TRBV7-9 and J usage is TRBJ2-6; 7 positions match TRBD1. The source is a man in his sixties in good health. Specimen: blood. As DNA, the CDR3 is TGTGCCAGCAGCTTAGCCGGGACAGTAAGCTCTGGGGCCAACGTCCTGACTTTC. This codes for CASSLAGTVSSGANVLTF. The full variable domain, rest sourced from reference TRBV7-9 and TRBJ2-6, is DTGVSQNPRHKITKRGQNVTFRCDPISEHNRLYWYRQTLGQGPEFLTYFQNEAQLEKSRLLSDRFSAERPKGSFSTLEIQRTEQGDSAMYLCASSLAGTVSSGANVLTFGAGSRLTVL.